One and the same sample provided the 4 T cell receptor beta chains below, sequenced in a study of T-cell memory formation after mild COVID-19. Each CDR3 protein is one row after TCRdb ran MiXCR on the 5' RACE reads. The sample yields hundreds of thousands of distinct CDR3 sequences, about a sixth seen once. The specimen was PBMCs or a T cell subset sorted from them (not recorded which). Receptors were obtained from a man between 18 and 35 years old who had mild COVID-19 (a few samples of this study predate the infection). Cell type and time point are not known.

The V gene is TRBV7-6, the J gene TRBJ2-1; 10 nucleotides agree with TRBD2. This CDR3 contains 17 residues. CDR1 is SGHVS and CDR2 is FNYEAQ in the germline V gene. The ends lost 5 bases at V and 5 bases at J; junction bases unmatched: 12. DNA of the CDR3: TGTGCCAGCAGCGGAATATTAGCGGGGGGCCGGAACAATGAGCAGTTCTTC. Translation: CASSGILAGGRNNEQFF.

CDR3 in DNA: TGCGCCAGCAGCCAAGATCGGAAGGGAATCGGCTATGGCTACACCTTC. It yields the protein CASSQDRKGIGYGYTF. V and J are TRBV4-1 and TRBJ1-2; D is uncertain. The CDR3 extends over 16 amino acids. CDR1 is MGHRA and CDR2 is YSYEKL in the germline V gene. Deletions cut 0 bases from V and 4 bases from J, with 15 bases between.

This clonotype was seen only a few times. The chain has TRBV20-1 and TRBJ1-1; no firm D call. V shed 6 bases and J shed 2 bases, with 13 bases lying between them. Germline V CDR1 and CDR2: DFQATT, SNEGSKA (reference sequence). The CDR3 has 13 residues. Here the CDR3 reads CSASSTYNTEAFF. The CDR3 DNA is TGCAGTGCCTCCTCGACATACAACACTGAAGCTTTCTTT.

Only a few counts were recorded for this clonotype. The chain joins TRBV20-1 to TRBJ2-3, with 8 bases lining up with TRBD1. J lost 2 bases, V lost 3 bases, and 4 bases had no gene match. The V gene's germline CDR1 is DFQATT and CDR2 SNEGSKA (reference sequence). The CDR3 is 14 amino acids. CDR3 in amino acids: CSASGQGNTDTQYF. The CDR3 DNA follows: TGCAGTGCTAGCGGACAGGGAAACACAGATACGCAGTATTTT.